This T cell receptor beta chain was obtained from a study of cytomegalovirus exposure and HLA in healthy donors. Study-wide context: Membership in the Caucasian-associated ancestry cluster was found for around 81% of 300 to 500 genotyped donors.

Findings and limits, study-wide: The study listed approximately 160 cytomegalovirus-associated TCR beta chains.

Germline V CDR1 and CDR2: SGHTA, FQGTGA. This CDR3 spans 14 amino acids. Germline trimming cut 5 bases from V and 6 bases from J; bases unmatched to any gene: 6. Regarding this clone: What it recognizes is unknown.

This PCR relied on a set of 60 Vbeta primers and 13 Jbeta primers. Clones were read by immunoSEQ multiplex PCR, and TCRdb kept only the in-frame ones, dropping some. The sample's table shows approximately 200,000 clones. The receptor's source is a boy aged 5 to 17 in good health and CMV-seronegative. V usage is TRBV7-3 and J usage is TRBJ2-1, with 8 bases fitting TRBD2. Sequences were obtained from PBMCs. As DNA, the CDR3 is TGTGCCAGCAGCCACGGGGGGGCGGGCAATGAGCAGTTCTTC. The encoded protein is CASSHGGAGNEQFF.